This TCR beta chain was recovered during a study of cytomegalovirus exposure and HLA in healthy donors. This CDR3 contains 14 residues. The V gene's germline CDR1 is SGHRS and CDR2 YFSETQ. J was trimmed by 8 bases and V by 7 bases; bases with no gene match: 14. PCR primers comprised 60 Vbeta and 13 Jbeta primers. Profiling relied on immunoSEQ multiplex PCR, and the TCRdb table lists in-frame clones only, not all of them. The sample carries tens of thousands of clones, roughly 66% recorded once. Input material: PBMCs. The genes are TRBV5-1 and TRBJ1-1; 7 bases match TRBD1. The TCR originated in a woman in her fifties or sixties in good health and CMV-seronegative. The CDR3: CASFKDRASPEAFF. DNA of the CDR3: TGCGCCAGCTTTAAAGACAGGGCGAGTCCAGAAGCTTTCTTT.